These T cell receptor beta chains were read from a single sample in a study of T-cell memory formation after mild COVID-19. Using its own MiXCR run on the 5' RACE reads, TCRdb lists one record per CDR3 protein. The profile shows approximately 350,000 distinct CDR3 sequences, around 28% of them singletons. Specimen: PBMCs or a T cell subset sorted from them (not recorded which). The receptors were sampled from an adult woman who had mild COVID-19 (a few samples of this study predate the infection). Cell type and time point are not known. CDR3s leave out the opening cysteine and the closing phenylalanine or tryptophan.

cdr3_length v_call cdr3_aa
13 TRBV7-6 ASSNLGSGGDTQY
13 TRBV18 ASSPGTSGLDEQY
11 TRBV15 ATSWSGSQEQF
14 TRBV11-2 ASSLGAGVSTDTQY
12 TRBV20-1 SAGGGISSYEQY
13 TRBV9 ASSKTAPMAYGYT
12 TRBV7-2 ASSASGGQHEQY
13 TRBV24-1 ATSDPRTSGNEQF
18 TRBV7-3 ASSLKGGLAGARPTDTQY
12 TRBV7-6 ASSNGGPVDTQY
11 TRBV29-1 SAGDAEGTEAF
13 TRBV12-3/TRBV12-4 ASSLVVADNTEAF
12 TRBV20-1 SARDRGAFDGYT
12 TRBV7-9 ASGGQGYTGELF
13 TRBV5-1 ASSFAGGPRNEQF
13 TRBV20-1 SAGGTVFSNQPQH
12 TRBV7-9 ASRPPSGNNEQF
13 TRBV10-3 AISESSRTRDTQY
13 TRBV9 ASSEGDGFSEKLF
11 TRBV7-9 ASSPDKNTEAF
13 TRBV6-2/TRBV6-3 ASQQAGGPGDTQY
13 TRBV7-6 ASSLEVGSSYEQY
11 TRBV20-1 SARFPEGLAQF
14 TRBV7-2 ASSLRWIGGADEQF
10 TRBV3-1 ASSRLDTEAF
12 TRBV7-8 ASSSIGVSYEQY